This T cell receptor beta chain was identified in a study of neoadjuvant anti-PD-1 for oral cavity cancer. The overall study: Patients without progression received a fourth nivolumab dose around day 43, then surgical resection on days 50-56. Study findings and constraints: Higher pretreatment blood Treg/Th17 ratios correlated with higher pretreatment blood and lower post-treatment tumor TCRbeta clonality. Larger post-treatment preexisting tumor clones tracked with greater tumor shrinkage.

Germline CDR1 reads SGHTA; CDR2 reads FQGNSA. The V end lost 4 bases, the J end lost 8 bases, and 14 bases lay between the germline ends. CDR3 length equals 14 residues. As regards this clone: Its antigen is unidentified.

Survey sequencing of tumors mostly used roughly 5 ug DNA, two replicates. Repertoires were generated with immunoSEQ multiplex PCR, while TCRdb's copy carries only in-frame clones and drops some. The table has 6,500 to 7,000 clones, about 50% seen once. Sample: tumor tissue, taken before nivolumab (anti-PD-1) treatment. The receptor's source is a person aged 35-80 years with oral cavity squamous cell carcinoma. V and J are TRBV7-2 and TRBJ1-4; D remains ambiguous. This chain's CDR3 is CASSSQGLREKLFF. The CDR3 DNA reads TGTGCCAGCAGCTCGCAAGGGCTCCGAGAAAAACTGTTTTTT.